This is a list of T cell receptor beta chains from one sample in a study of T cells after yellow fever vaccination. Via MiXCR, TCRdb re-called the 5' RACE reads, giving one row per CDR3 protein. Of about 310,000 distinct CDR3 sequences in the sample, 3.6% were seen once. The material was PBMCs, obtained on the day of the yellow fever booster vaccination. The receptors derive from a young man who received the YFV17D yellow fever vaccine. Each CDR3 is given with its conserved first and last residue. The order of the fields is J gene, D gene, clone size, V gene, CDR3 DNA, CDR3 protein. A D gene is named only where the DNA matches it firmly. Part of the rows lack a size; the others show once, few, many or a class for expanded clones.

TRBJ2-3	NA	few	TRBV7-3	TGTGCCAGCAGCCTAGCGTTCGAGACAGATACGCAGTATTTT	CASSLAFETDTQYF
TRBJ2-3	NA	few	TRBV5-1	TGCGCCAGCAGCTTGGAGGGGGGGGCGACCTCAGATACGCAGTATTTT	CASSLEGGATSDTQYF
TRBJ1-5	TRBD1	NA	TRBV12-3/TRBV12-4	TGTGCCAGCAGGTTACAGGGGGCCAGCAATCAGCCCCAGCATTTT	CASRLQGASNQPQHF
TRBJ2-3	TRBD2	NA	TRBV5-4	TGTGCCAGCAGCTCCGGGGGGGGGGTGACAGATACGCAGTATTTT	CASSSGGGVTDTQYF
TRBJ2-7	TRBD1	many	TRBV7-9	TGTGCCAGCAGCTTGTCCACCGGGACAGAATACGAGCAGTACTTC	CASSLSTGTEYEQYF
TRBJ2-3	NA	many	TRBV7-2	TGTGCCAGCAGCCTTAGCGGAACCACAGATACGCAGTATTTT	CASSLSGTTDTQYF
TRBJ2-7	NA	NA	TRBV5-1	TGCGCCAGCAGCTTGGGCCGCAGCACCTACGAGCAGTACTTC	CASSLGRSTYEQYF
TRBJ2-7	NA	NA	TRBV4-2	TGTGCCAGCAGCCAGGCTTGGGGGTCGGCCTACGAGCAGTACTTC	CASSQAWGSAYEQYF
TRBJ1-4	NA	many	TRBV20-1	TGCAGTGCCAACCCGGGGGGAAATGAAAAACTGTTTTTT	CSANPGGNEKLFF
TRBJ2-1	NA	many	TRBV12-3/TRBV12-4	TGTGCCAGCAGTTTAGTTTCCCGACTAAATGAGCAGTTCTTC	CASSLVSRLNEQFF
TRBJ1-2	NA	many	TRBV27	TGTGCCAGCACTCCGTCCCCCACAGGGACCTATGGCTACACCTTC	CASTPSPTGTYGYTF
TRBJ2-2	TRBD1	many	TRBV20-1	TGCAGTGCTAGACAGGGGGCCACGAACACCGGGGAGCTGTTTTTT	CSARQGATNTGELFF
TRBJ2-3	NA	many	TRBV11-2	TGTGCCAGCAGCTTTACAGGGCGCAGCACAGATACGCAGTATTTT	CASSFTGRSTDTQYF
TRBJ1-5	NA	NA	TRBV19	TGTGCCAGTGCAGTCCGGATCTGGGATAGCAATCAGCCCCAGCATTTT	CASAVRIWDSNQPQHF
TRBJ2-3	NA	many	TRBV3-1	TGTGCCAGCAGCCACCGGGGACCTCTCAAATCATACACAGATACGCAGTATTTT	CASSHRGPLKSYTDTQYF
TRBJ1-3	NA	many	TRBV4-3	TGCGCCAGCAGCCAAGATGGGGGAAACACCATATATTTT	CASSQDGGNTIYF
TRBJ1-3	NA	many	TRBV10-3	TGTGCCATCACCCCCTCAGCCGGAAACACCATATATTTT	CAITPSAGNTIYF
TRBJ2-7	TRBD2	many	TRBV6-5	TGTGCCAGCAGTTATCTGTCTAGCGGAGGTCATGAGCAGTACTTC	CASSYLSSGGHEQYF
TRBJ2-3	TRBD2	few	TRBV5-1	TGCGCCAGCAGCGCTGGGACTAGCAGTTTCACAGATACGCAGTATTTT	CASSAGTSSFTDTQYF
TRBJ2-1	NA	many	TRBV7-2	TGTGCCAGCAGCTCAGTGTCCTCCTCCTACAATGAGCAGTTCTTC	CASSSVSSSYNEQFF
TRBJ2-2	TRBD2	few	TRBV6-2/TRBV6-3	TGTGCCAGCAGTCCCCGGGGCCTAGCGGGGGGCACCGGGGAGCTGTTTTTT	CASSPRGLAGGTGELFF
TRBJ1-1	NA	many	TRBV10-3	TGTGCCATCACACAACAGGAGGGCACTGAAGCTTTCTTT	CAITQQEGTEAFF
TRBJ1-2	NA	few	TRBV7-9	TGTGCCAGCAGCTCCCCTGTTAGGGAAGGCTACACCTTC	CASSSPVREGYTF
TRBJ2-7	NA	many	TRBV28	TGTGCCAGCAGTTTATCGGGATTCAGCTACGAGCAGTACTTC	CASSLSGFSYEQYF
TRBJ2-5	NA	NA	TRBV5-4	TGTGCCAGCAGCTTGGACGGCATACAAGAGACCCAGTACTTC	CASSLDGIQETQYF
TRBJ2-3	NA	many	TRBV7-2	TGTGCCAGCAGCCATCAAGATTGGAGGGGCCGACCTAGCACAGATACGCAGTATTTT	CASSHQDWRGRPSTDTQYF
TRBJ2-3	NA	NA	TRBV18	TGTGCCAGCTCACCAACCCAGGGAACCACAGATACGCAGTATTTT	CASSPTQGTTDTQYF
TRBJ1-1	NA	NA	TRBV7-2	TGTGCCAGCACGATTCCGAGGGCGGCCCGCACTGAAGCTTTCTTT	CASTIPRAARTEAFF
TRBJ2-1	NA	many	TRBV5-1	TGCGCCAGCAGCGTGACAGCTACGGGCTACAATGAGCAGTTCTTC	CASSVTATGYNEQFF
TRBJ1-1	NA	NA	TRBV15	TGTGCCACCAGCAGAGATCGAGGGATGATTGAAGCTTTCTTT	CATSRDRGMIEAFF
TRBJ2-5	NA	many	TRBV5-1	TGCGCCAGCAGCCGCGCCTCCCCAGGGGAAGAGACCCAGTACTTC	CASSRASPGEETQYF
TRBJ1-5	NA	NA	TRBV4-1	TGCGCCAGCAGCCAAGAGACGGGCTTACAGCCCCAGCATTTT	CASSQETGLQPQHF
TRBJ1-2	NA	many	TRBV5-1	TGCGCCAGCAGCTTTGGCGCAGGGCAAGGAAATGGCTACACCTTC	CASSFGAGQGNGYTF
TRBJ2-2	TRBD1	many	TRBV5-1	TGCGCCAGCGTCGCCGGGACAGCGAACACCGGGGAGCTGTTTTTT	CASVAGTANTGELFF
TRBJ2-2	NA	NA	TRBV7-2	TGTGCCAGCAGCACTCAGACTAGTGACACCGGGGAGCTGTTTTTT	CASSTQTSDTGELFF
TRBJ1-3	NA	few	TRBV6-5	TGTGCCAGCAGTTCCCGAGGGGGAGGATCCGGAAACACCATATATTTT	CASSSRGGGSGNTIYF